Each of the 32 T cell receptor beta chains below was sequenced from the same sample in a study of cytomegalovirus exposure and HLA in healthy donors. The PCR contained 60 Vbeta and 13 Jbeta primers. The repertoire was sequenced with immunoSEQ multiplex PCR; TCRdb's copy has only in-frame clones and lacks some. The top ten clones hold 1.3% of a sample with over 150,000 clones, roughly 79% of them seen once. The specimen sequenced was PBMCs. The receptors derive from a woman aged 45-65 years in good health and CMV-seronegative.

This clone was seen more than once but under ten times. The gene calls are TRBV12-5 and TRBJ1-1; unclear D gene. Per the germline V gene, CDR1 is LGHNT and CDR2 is FRNRAP. This CDR3 region has 11 residues. V dropped 6 bases and J dropped 7 bases, with 9 bases sitting between them. The CDR3 region has the DNA TGTGCTAGTGGCTATTCCGATGAAGCTTTCTTT. Protein: CASGYSDEAFF.

This chain links TRBV5-4 with TRBJ1-6; 7 bases match TRBD1. Looked up from germline, CDR1 is SGHNT and CDR2 is YYREEE (reference sequence). This CDR3 is built from 13 residues. V trimming: 2 bases; J trimming: 8 bases; junction bases outside the gene matches: 1. CDR3 protein: CASSFDRDSPLHF. The CDR3 DNA follows: TGTGCCAGCAGCTTCGACAGGGATTCACCCCTCCACTTT.

CDR3 nucleotide sequence: TGTGCCAGCACATTAACAGGGGGCCCCCCGGGAAACTATGGCTACACCTTC. Translation: CASTLTGGPPGNYGYTF. This chain joins TRBV28 and TRBJ1-2, with 9 bases aligning to TRBD1. The V gene's germline CDR1 is MDHEN and CDR2 SYDVKM. Trimming at V came to 7 bases and at J to 2 bases, leaving 14 bases not matched to a gene. CDR3 length: 17 residues.

The genes are TRBV5-4 and TRBJ2-7; possible D gene TRBD2, 6 bases. The CDR3 has 12 amino acids. The germline V gene encodes CDR1 SGHNT and CDR2 YYREEE (reference sequence). Trimming took off 4 bases at V and 4 bases at J, with 9 bases between the two ends. The CDR3 DNA reads as TGTGCCAGCAGCAGGACTACGTACGAGCAGTACTTC. The encoded protein is CASSRTTYEQYF.

To note about this clone: Additional DNA sequences in this sample encode the identical CDR3. V is TRBV27 and J is TRBJ2-7, with 7 bases lining up with TRBD1. Germline trimming cut 5 bases from V and 4 bases from J; bases unmatched to any gene: 8. The CDR3 covers 14 residues. Germline V gene data show CDR1 as MNHEY and CDR2 as SMNVEV (reference sequence). CDR3 sequence: CASSLGQAAYEQYF. DNA for the CDR3: TGTGCCAGCAGTCTCGGACAGGCTGCTTACGAGCAGTACTTC.

The chain combines TRBV7-8 with TRBJ1-2, with a possible D match to TRBD1 (6 bases). CDR1 is SGHVS, CDR2 FQNEAQ, per germline. Trimming cost V 5 bases and J 5 bases, with 18 bases left between them. The CDR3 sequence is 15 residues long. CDR3 nucleotide sequence: TGTGCCAGCAGCCCCCTAACAGGGAGTCTTTATGGCTACACCTTC. Translated: CASSPLTGSLYGYTF.

CDR3 sequence: CASSPFLGQGNTEAFF. Written as DNA, the CDR3 is TGTGCCAGCTCACCCTTCCTAGGACAGGGGAACACTGAAGCTTTCTTT. The chain combines TRBV18 with TRBJ1-1; 8 positions agree with TRBD1. Germline values: CDR1 KGHSH, CDR2 LQKENI. The CDR3 loop spans 16 amino acids. J lost 1 base, V lost 3 bases, and 7 bases had no gene match.

The chain employs TRBV11-2 and TRBJ1-3; weak D call: TRBD1 (6 bases). CDR3 length: 15 amino acids. Germline CDR1 reads SGHAT; CDR2 reads FQNNGV. Trimming stripped 6 bases from V and 8 bases from J, with 20 bases between. CDR3 sequence reads: CASSFLQGGGDTIYF. The CDR3, as DNA: TGTGCCAGCAGTTTTTTACAGGGCGGAGGAGACACCATATATTTT.

The chain links TRBV9 to TRBJ2-1; 8 bases fit TRBD2. Germline assignment: CDR1 SGDLS and CDR2 YYNGEE. CDR3 size: 15 residues. After removal of 0 bases from V and 9 bases from J, the junction contained 8 bases not matched to a gene. The CDR3 DNA follows: TGTGCCAGCAGCGTAGACGGGGGGGGGCCGGTTGAGCAGTTCTTC. This sequence encodes CASSVDGGGPVEQFF.

The CDR3 region has the DNA TGTGCCAGCAGTTACACAGGGTTCAACTATGGCTACACCTTC. It encodes CASSYTGFNYGYTF. The rearrangement links TRBV6-6 to TRBJ1-2; weak D call: TRBD1 (6 bases). Germline-derived CDR1 and CDR2 are MNHNY and SVGAGI (reference sequence). Trimming left V 2 bases short and J 2 bases short, with 9 bases between. This CDR3 contains 14 residues.

This rearrangement joins TRBV6-1 to TRBJ2-5, with TRBD2 identical over 14 bases. Germline V CDR1 and CDR2: MNHNS, SASEGT. The CDR3 runs to 15 residues. After removal of 6 bases from V and 5 bases from J, the junction contained 5 bases not matched to a gene. CDR3 sequence: CASRGLAGDDETQYF. The CDR3 coding sequence is TGTGCCAGCAGGGGACTAGCGGGAGATGACGAGACCCAGTACTTC.

This clone was counted once. The gene calls are TRBV18 and TRBJ2-5, with D uncertain. Germline CDR1 KGHSH, CDR2 LQKENI. The CDR3 is 13 amino acids. The V end lost 4 bases, the J end lost 0 bases, and 6 bases lay between the germline ends. The CDR3 nucleotides read TGTGCCAGCTCACTACAGTACCAAGAGACCCAGTACTTC. The encoded protein is CASSLQYQETQYF.

The chain is built from TRBV11-2 and TRBJ2-5; tentative D call: TRBD1 (6 bases). CDR1 and CDR2 from the germline V gene are SGHAT and FQNNGV. The V end lost 6 bases, the J end lost 11 bases, and 19 bases lay between the germline ends. This CDR3 region has 13 residues. The CDR3 spells CASRSLGTLQQYF. DNA for the CDR3: TGTGCCAGCAGGTCCCTCGGGACACTACAGCAGTACTTC.

This sequence joins TRBV5-1 and TRBJ1-2, with D tentatively TRBD1 (6 bases). The CDR3 length is 15 residues. Germline values: CDR1 SGHRS, CDR2 YFSETQ. V lost 0 bases and J 3 bases, leaving 12 bases between the germline ends. The DNA for the CDR3 is TGCGCCAGCAGCTTGGGTCAGCAGGGGTACTATGGCTACACCTTC. Protein: CASSLGQQGYYGYTF.

This sequence joins TRBV10-1 and TRBJ2-7; no reliable D call. The CDR3 is made up of 13 amino acids. Between the trimmed V and J ends, which lost 0 bases and 2 bases, there was a span of 5 bases. Germline values: CDR1 WNHNN, CDR2 SYGVQD (reference sequence). The CDR3 DNA is TGCGCCAGCAGTGAGTCGAGAACCTACGAGCAGTACTTC. Its protein product is CASSESRTYEQYF.

This clone was seen a handful of times. V usage is TRBV13 and J usage is TRBJ1-2; tentatively, D is TRBD1 (5 bases). Germline assignment: CDR1 PRHDT and CDR2 FYEKMQ (reference sequence). With 5 bases removed from V and 4 bases from J, the gap between germline ends came to 14 bases. The CDR3 is made up of 14 amino acids. In nucleotides, the CDR3 is TGTGCCAGCAGCAGGACATCCGGCGGCTATGGCTACACCTTC. Translating it yields CASSRTSGGYGYTF. Filled out from reference TRBV13 and TRBJ1-2, the complete variable domain reads AAGVIQSPRHLIKEKRETATLKCYPIPRHDTVYWYQQGPGQDPQFLISFYEKMQSDKGSIPDRFSAQQFSDYHSELNMSSLELGDSALYFCASSRTSGGYGYTFGSGTRLTVV.

In this sample, this clone turned up a few times. This sequence joins TRBV11-2 and TRBJ2-1; no clear D gene. This CDR3 contains 14 residues. In germline, CDR1 is SGHAT, CDR2 FQNNGV. Trimming took 1 base from V and 1 from J, leaving 5 bases between them. The CDR3 nucleotides are TGTGCCAGCAGCTTAGTCCTATCCTACAATGAGCAGTTCTTC. Translating gives CASSLVLSYNEQFF.

The chain recombines TRBV7-8 with TRBJ1-3, with D unresolved. The V and J ends lost 4 bases and 0 bases respectively, with 13 bases between them. Germline loops: CDR1 SGHVS, CDR2 FQNEAQ. This CDR3 region has 16 residues. The DNA of the CDR3 is TGTGCCAGCAGCTCCTATTCTTTCCGCTCTGGAAACACCATATATTTT. It translates to CASSSYSFRSGNTIYF.

The V call is TRBV5-1, the J call TRBJ2-7, with D tentatively TRBD2 (6 bases). Deletions cut 1 base from V and 2 bases from J, with 10 bases between. The CDR3 covers 14 residues. Germline V gene data show CDR1 as SGHRS and CDR2 as YFSETQ. The CDR3 DNA reads TGCGCCAGCAGCTTGCGGGAGCGAACCTACGAGCAGTACTTC. This translates into CASSLRERTYEQYF.

This chain links TRBV5-1 with TRBJ2-7; TRBD1 matches at 9 bases. CDR3 length: 14 amino acids. The V gene's germline CDR1 is SGHRS and CDR2 YFSETQ. Unmatched junction bases numbered 6, after V lost 3 bases and J lost 5 bases. The CDR3 sequence: CASSSGTGTHEQYF. In DNA form, the CDR3 reads TGCGCCAGCAGCTCTGGGACAGGGACTCACGAGCAGTACTTC.

This clone was seen more than once but under ten times. The V and J genes are TRBV28 and TRBJ2-7; D is possibly TRBD2 (5 bases). Germline CDR1 is MDHEN and CDR2 is SYDVKM. Trimming pared 6 bases from V and 4 bases from J, leaving 25 bases between. The CDR3 covers 17 residues. In nucleotides, the CDR3 is TGTGCCAGCAGCTCTCGAAAGAGCCCAGGACTGGTTTACGAGCAGTACTTC. Its translation: CASSSRKSPGLVYEQYF.

V gene TRBV5-1 combines with J gene TRBJ2-5, with 8 bases identical to TRBD1. Trimming removed 8 bases from V and 0 bases from J; junction bases left unmatched: 9. Looked up from germline, CDR1 is SGHRS and CDR2 is YFSETQ. The length of the CDR3 is 15 residues. The CDR3 reads CARRRDRSYQETQYF. CDR3 DNA sequence: TGCGCCAGACGCCGGGACAGGTCTTACCAAGAGACCCAGTACTTC.

The V gene is TRBV5-1, the J gene TRBJ2-4, with 7 bases matching TRBD1. Trimming cost V 0 bases and J 10 bases; bases outside gene matches: 10. CDR1 is SGHRS and CDR2 is YFSETQ in the germline V gene. CDR3 length equals 15 residues. The CDR3 DNA follows: TGCGCCAGCAGCTTGGAAGGGACAGCCCTAGGTATTCAGTACTTC. The encoded protein is CASSLEGTALGIQYF.

This clone appeared once. V usage is TRBV6-1 and J usage is TRBJ2-3; maybe TRBD1 (6 bases). Trimming took 5 bases from V and 4 from J, leaving 13 bases between them. This CDR3 has 14 amino acids. CDR1 is MNHNS, CDR2 SASEGT, per germline. DNA of the CDR3: TGTGCCAGCAGTTCGGCAGGGGAGTCAGATACGCAGTATTTT. Its translation is CASSSAGESDTQYF.

This clone was seen only a few times. The chain uses TRBV28 and TRBJ1-1; TRBD1 is a possible D gene (5 bases). Germline V gene sequence: CDR1 MDHEN, CDR2 SYDVKM. V was pared by 3 bases and J by 1 base, with 12 bases between. The CDR3 runs to 15 residues. CDR3: CASSFPGDGNTEAFF. The CDR3 DNA reads as TGTGCCAGCAGTTTCCCGGGGGATGGGAACACTGAAGCTTTCTTT.

This clone appeared a few times. V usage is TRBV1 and J usage is TRBJ2-5; TRBD2 reflects the table's D call only, with no check against the DNA. TRBV1 is a documented pseudogene. This CDR3 region has 9 residues. The CDR3 nucleotides are TGCACCTACGGCGGCGACCAGTACTTC. This gives the protein CTYGGDQYF.

This chain connects TRBV11-2 to TRBJ2-5, with D tentatively TRBD1 (6 bases). The germline V gene has CDR1 SGHAT and CDR2 FQNNGV. Between the trimmed V and J ends, which lost 1 base and 0 bases, there was a span of 12 bases. This CDR3 is 16 amino acids long. The CDR3 sequence: CASSLGDTLNQETQYF. As DNA, the CDR3 is TGTGCCAGCAGCTTAGGGGACACGTTAAACCAAGAGACCCAGTACTTC.

This chain connects TRBV25-1 to TRBJ1-5; D gene uncertain. V lost 6 bases to trimming and J lost 5 bases, with 11 bases between them. There are 13 residues in the CDR3. Germline lookup yields CDR1 MGHDK and CDR2 SYGVNS. CDR3 DNA: TGTGCCAGCAGCCCTAAGACTGATCAGCCCCAGCATTTT. This sequence encodes CASSPKTDQPQHF. Filled out from reference TRBV25-1 and TRBJ1-5, the complete variable domain reads EADIYQTPRYLVIGTGKKITLECSQTMGHDKMYWYQQDPGMELHLIHYSYGVNSTEKGDLSSESTVSRIRTEHFPLTLESARPSHTSQYLCASSPKTDQPQHFGDGTRLSIL.

The chain combines TRBV7-9 with TRBJ1-3; tentative D call: TRBD1 (5 bases). The germline V gene encodes CDR1 SEHNR and CDR2 FQNEAQ (reference sequence). The CDR3 runs 12 residues. CDR3 sequence reads: CSSGGIGNTIYF. The CDR3 nucleotides read TGTTCCTCCGGGGGTATCGGAAACACCATATATTTT.

J is TRBJ2-1 and V is TRBV2, with D unclear. The CDR3 totals 13 residues. V was pared by 4 bases and J by 12 bases, with 16 bases between. Germline CDR1 reads SNHLY; CDR2 reads FYNNEI. The CDR3 DNA reads TGTGCCAGCAGTGGGCTCATAGCACGTCGGCAGTTCTTC. This codes for CASSGLIARRQFF.

The rearrangement joins TRBV7-8 to TRBJ1-6; D may be TRBD1 (5 bases). The CDR3 length is 14 residues. V gave up 5 bases and J gave up 10 bases, with 15 bases separating them. Germline CDR1 SGHVS, CDR2 FQNEAQ. The CDR3 bases are TGTGCCAGCAGCCCACGACAGAAATTGTCACCCCTCCACTTT. Encoded protein: CASSPRQKLSPLHF.

The J gene is TRBJ1-2, the V gene TRBV10-2; tentatively, D is TRBD1 (5 bases). In germline, CDR1 is WSHSY, CDR2 SAAADI. The CDR3 contains 13 residues. V lost 3 bases and J lost 6, with 11 bases in between. The CDR3 DNA follows: TGCGCCAGCAGTGATGGCAGGGTGGATGGCTACACCTTC. Translation: CASSDGRVDGYTF.